This T cell receptor beta chain was sequenced during a study of neurological immune-mediated disorders. Study results and limitations: The most TCR clonal expansion was seen in HTLV-1-associated myelopathy, whereas the least was seen in multiple sclerosis, below the level in healthy controls. CDR3 amino acid sequences of expanded clones were not shared across subjects, a result suggesting private repertoires in all groups.

Many counts were recorded for this clonotype. Its antigen is undetermined. TCRdb ran MiXCR on the 5' RACE reads and lists one entry per CDR3 protein. The sample comprises tens of thousands of distinct CDR3 sequences, more than 9.5% of which are singletons, and less than 2% rests with the top ten. Germline CDR1 is SGHTA and CDR2 is FQGNSA. The V end lost 3 bases, the J end lost 3 bases, and 9 bases lay between the germline ends. The length of the CDR3 is 14 residues. In Maryland, USA, blood bank volunteers were the healthy controls. The unsorted libraries originated from 2 million PBMCs kept at -80 C. Sequences were obtained from PBMCs. The source is a man between 60 and 75 years old in good health. The J gene is TRBJ1-5, the V gene TRBV7-2, with D unclear. CDR3: CASSFFGLNQPQHF. The DNA of the CDR3 is TGTGCCAGCAGCTTCTTTGGACTCAATCAGCCCCAGCATTTT.